What follows are 2 T cell receptor beta chains derived from one specimen sequenced in a study of blood T cell repertoires in COVID-19. The assay was immunoSEQ multiplex PCR, and TCRdb's table has in-frame clones only and misses some. This sample has hundreds of thousands of clones, with approximately 91% found just once. Sample: peripheral blood. All receptors derive from an older woman with COVID-19, enrolled during active disease.

The V and J genes are TRBV9 and TRBJ1-2; D unresolved. This CDR3 is built from 13 residues. Germline V lookup: CDR1 SGDLS, CDR2 YYNGEE. V was pared by 3 bases and J by 8 bases, with 14 bases between. For the CDR3, the DNA is TGTGCCAGCAGCGAGGACTTAATTAACGGCTACACCTTC. As protein: CASSEDLINGYTF.

This clone occurred many times. This chain connects TRBV15 to TRBJ2-7; a possible D gene is TRBD1 (6 bases). Germline V gene lookup returns CDR1 LNHNV and CDR2 YYDKDF (reference sequence). Trimming stripped 0 bases from V and 3 bases from J, with 9 bases between. The CDR3 spans 14 residues. CDR3 loop: CATSREGRGYEQYF. CDR3 nucleotides: TGTGCCACCAGCAGAGAGGGCAGGGGCTACGAGCAGTACTTC.